The 24 T cell receptor beta chains listed next were all sequenced from one sample in a study of OX40 agonist ivuxolimab in advanced cancers. This table comes from immunoSEQ multiplex PCR, and its TCRdb copy is limited to in-frame clones, with some not included. The sample shows over 75,000 clones, 80% to 95% of them seen only once. The input for sequencing was CD4+ or CD8+ T cells sorted from blood, taken in a trial of the OX40 agonist ivuxolimab. These receptor sequences come from an adult with an advanced solid tumor such as melanoma, head and neck, liver or kidney cancer.

Regarding this clone: This is likely a read error, given that the CDR3 carries no conserved phenylalanine or tryptophan at its end. This chain connects TRBV5-4 to TRBJ2-3; D is tentatively TRBD1 or TRBD2 (6 bases each). Between the trimmed V and J ends, which lost 4 bases and 3 bases, there was a span of 18 bases. Looked up from germline, CDR1 is SGHNT and CDR2 is YYREEE (reference sequence). The CDR3 has 16 amino acids. This CDR3 reads CASSRPRGASTDTQYL. The CDR3 DNA sequence: TGTGCCAGCAGCCGACCTAGGGGGGCTTCGACAGATACGCAGTATCTT.

This chain uses TRBV6-1 with TRBJ1-2; TRBD1 matches 9 bases. The CDR3 totals 13 residues. Per the germline V gene, CDR1 is MNHNS and CDR2 is SASEGT. The DNA for the CDR3 is TGTGCGGGTCGGGACAGGGTCCAATATGGCTACACCTTC. It encodes CAGRDRVQYGYTF.

V usage is TRBV11-3 and J usage is TRBJ2-1, with 10 positions matching TRBD2. Germline V gives CDR1 SGHNT, CDR2 YENEEA. The junction had 8 bases not matched to a gene; V was cut back by 1 base and J by 2 bases. CDR3 length equals 18 residues. CDR3 sequence reads: CASSLVGASGSTYNEQFF. CDR3 nucleotides: TGTGCCAGCAGCTTAGTCGGGGCTAGCGGGAGTACCTACAATGAGCAGTTCTTC. The full variable domain, completed using reference TRBV11-3 and TRBJ2-1, is EAGVVQSPRYKIIEKKQPVAFWCNPISGHNTLYWYLQNLGQGPELLIRYENEEAVDDSQLPKDRFSAERLKGVDSTLKIQPAELGDSAVYLCASSLVGASGSTYNEQFFGPGTRLTVL.

This clone has just one count. The chain joins TRBV4-2 to TRBJ2-3, with 7 nucleotides matching TRBD2. V lost 0 bases to trimming and J lost 3 bases; unmatched junction nucleotides: 9. The CDR3 runs to 17 residues. Germline values: CDR1 LGHNA, CDR2 YNFKEQ. CDR3 residues: CASSQDQVGGPTDTQYF. The CDR3 coding sequence is TGTGCCAGCAGCCAAGATCAGGTGGGAGGGCCGACAGATACGCAGTATTTT.

This chain uses TRBV10-1 with TRBJ2-3; weak D call: TRBD2 (5 bases). V was trimmed by 7 bases and J by 6 bases, leaving 11 bases between them. The CDR3 contains 12 residues. In germline, CDR1 is WNHNN, CDR2 SYGVQD (reference sequence). The CDR3 DNA reads TGCGCCAGCACCCTTTCGGGGGATACGCAGTATTTT. This codes for CASTLSGDTQYF.

The chain couples TRBV7-9 to TRBJ2-7; possibly TRBD2 for D (5 bases). Trimming stripped 1 base from V and 6 bases from J, with 10 bases between. CDR1 and CDR2 from the germline V gene are SEHNR and FQNEAQ (reference sequence). The CDR3 runs to 13 residues. The CDR3 here is CASSLVGGSEQYF. The CDR3 region has the DNA TGTGCCAGCAGCTTAGTAGGTGGGAGCGAGCAGTACTTC.

This chain connects TRBV7-9 to TRBJ2-7; maybe TRBD1 (5 bases). The CDR3 contains 16 residues. V was shortened by 5 bases and J by 3 bases, with 20 bases between the two germline ends. Germline V gene lookup returns CDR1 SEHNR and CDR2 FQNEAQ (reference sequence). The CDR3: CASSPRQSSILYEQYF. In DNA form, the CDR3 reads TGTGCCAGCAGCCCCCGACAGTCCTCTATACTCTACGAGCAGTACTTC.

V usage is TRBV30 and J usage is TRBJ2-7; D unclear. The CDR3 has 13 amino acids. The V end was cut by 0 bases, the J end by 0 bases, with 6 bases between. The germline CDR1 and CDR2 sequences are GTSNPN and SVGIG (reference sequence). Here the CDR3 DNA reads TGTGCCTGGAGTGTAGGCTTCTCCTACGAGCAGTACTTC. This translates into CAWSVGFSYEQYF.

This clone has a single count. The V gene is TRBV7-3, the J gene TRBJ2-3; the D gene is possibly TRBD1 (6 bases). V was shortened by 5 bases and J by 1 base, with 16 bases between the two germline ends. Per the germline V gene, CDR1 is SGHTA and CDR2 is FQGTGA. This CDR3 has 16 residues. The CDR3 bases are TGTGCCAGCAGCCCGATAACAGGGATGGGCACAGATACGCAGTATTTT. Protein sequence: CASSPITGMGTDTQYF.

V is TRBV28 and J is TRBJ2-7; TRBD1 matches at 8 bases. V shed 2 bases and J 2 bases; nucleotides not matched to a gene: 2. In germline, CDR1 is MDHEN, CDR2 SYDVKM. The CDR3 sequence is 14 residues long. CDR3 DNA sequence: TGTGCCAGCAGTTTAGCAGGGGGCACCTACGAGCAGTACTTC. Residues: CASSLAGGTYEQYF.

This chain connects TRBV7-9 to TRBJ1-4; the D gene is possibly TRBD1 (5 bases). From germline, CDR1 is SEHNR and CDR2 FQNEAQ (reference sequence). V was shortened by 5 bases and J by 2 bases, with 12 bases between the two germline ends. The CDR3 totals 15 residues. The CDR3 loop is CASSAQGSTNEKLFF. CDR3 sequence (DNA): TGTGCCAGCAGCGCGCAGGGTTCCACTAATGAAAAACTGTTTTTT.

This chain joins TRBV29-1 and TRBJ1-3, with D hard to call. Germline loops: CDR1 SQVTM, CDR2 ANQGSEA. V shed 5 bases and J shed 3 bases, with 20 bases lying between them. The CDR3 loop spans 16 amino acids. This CDR3 reads CSVLGGQPGSGNTIYF. CDR3 bases: TGCAGCGTTCTGGGCGGGCAGCCCGGAAGTGGAAACACCATATATTTT.

The chain recombines TRBV6-1 with TRBJ2-7, with TRBD1 matching 7 bases. The germline gives CDR1 MNHNS, CDR2 SASEGT. V trimming: 8 bases; J trimming: 4 bases; junction bases outside the gene matches: 8. There are 13 residues in the CDR3. CDR3 DNA: TGTGCCAGCGAAGACAGGGTAGGATACGAGCAGTACTTC. Translating gives CASEDRVGYEQYF.

The rearrangement links TRBV5-5 to TRBJ2-7; either TRBD1 or TRBD2 may fit D (5 bases each). Germline CDR1 reads SGHKS; CDR2 reads YYEKEE (reference sequence). The CDR3 consists of 17 residues. V was pared by 5 bases and J by 5 bases, with 26 bases between. CDR3 protein: CASRSGLKQRGDDEQYF. In DNA, the CDR3 is TGTGCCAGCAGGAGCGGCTTAAAACAACGAGGGGATGACGAGCAGTACTTC.

The gene calls are TRBV5-1 and TRBJ2-7, with TRBD1 matching over 8 bases. CDR1 and CDR2 from the germline V gene are SGHRS and YFSETQ. The CDR3 has 15 residues. J gave up 6 bases and V 2 bases, and 10 bases lay outside the gene matches. This CDR3 is CASSFGQGRQSEQYF. The CDR3 DNA is TGCGCCAGCAGCTTCGGACAGGGAAGGCAGAGCGAGCAGTACTTC.

The rearrangement joins TRBV7-8 to TRBJ2-5; D may be TRBD2 (6 bases). Gene TRBJ2-7 matches the end of the DNA better, so the J call may be wrong. CDR1 and CDR2 from the germline V gene are SGHVS and FQNEAQ. CDR3 length: 12 residues. The DNA of the CDR3 is TGTGCCAGCAACCGACTGGGGGGCGAGCAGTACTTC. It yields the protein CASNRLGGEQYF.

The genes are TRBV7-8 and TRBJ1-5, with a weak D call TRBD1 (5 bases). The germline gives CDR1 SGHVS, CDR2 FQNEAQ. V was cut by 5 bases and J by 6 bases, with 20 bases left in between. This CDR3 region has 16 residues. This CDR3 is CASSVSRAPGGQPQHF. In DNA, the CDR3 is TGTGCCAGCAGCGTCAGCAGGGCCCCAGGAGGTCAGCCCCAGCATTTT.

V is TRBV4-3 and J is TRBJ2-3; weak D call: TRBD1 (6 bases). Looked up from germline, CDR1 is LGHNA and CDR2 is YSLEER. Trimming took off 3 bases at V and 5 bases at J, with 9 bases between the two ends. The CDR3 sequence is 13 residues long. The CDR3 region has the DNA TGCGCCAGCAGCCAGGGGGCCGTAGATACGCAGTATTTT. Residues: CASSQGAVDTQYF.

The CDR3 loop is CASSEQQETQYF. The CDR3 DNA reads as TGTGCCAGCAGTGAACAGCAAGAGACCCAGTACTTC. The chain combines TRBV6-5 with TRBJ2-5; no clear D gene. The CDR3 has 12 residues. Trimming took 5 bases from V and 2 from J, leaving 6 bases between them. The germline V gene encodes CDR1 MNHEY and CDR2 SVGAGI.

The chain has TRBV15 and TRBJ1-1; D not certain. Germline V gene lookup returns CDR1 LNHNV and CDR2 YYDKDF (reference sequence). V gave up 1 base and J gave up 1 base, with 7 bases separating them. CDR3 length equals 14 residues. The CDR3 DNA reads TGTGCCACCAGCAGAGTATCGGGGAACACTGAAGCTTTCTTT. The encoded protein is CATSRVSGNTEAFF.

The chain links TRBV5-4 to TRBJ1-2, with 10 bases aligning to TRBD1. Losses at the gene ends were 3 bases for V and 5 bases for J; bases not matched to a gene: 10. Germline V gene data show CDR1 as SGHNT and CDR2 as YYREEE (reference sequence). CDR3 size: 16 residues. CDR3 sequence (DNA): TGTGCCAGCAGCTCCCTTAGGACAGGGGGATCTTATGGCTACACCTTC. It yields the protein CASSSLRTGGSYGYTF.

The chain is built from TRBV5-1 and TRBJ2-1; no firm D call. The CDR3 spans 13 residues. Germline lookup yields CDR1 SGHRS and CDR2 YFSETQ. Trimming left V 5 bases short and J 7 bases short, with 13 bases between. The CDR3 reads CASSEGLRNEQFF. In DNA form, the CDR3 reads TGCGCCAGCAGTGAAGGGTTGAGGAATGAGCAGTTCTTC.

The gene calls are TRBV11-2 and TRBJ1-1, with D perhaps TRBD1 (5 bases). Trimming stripped 7 bases from V and 7 bases from J, with 13 bases between. The CDR3 spans 12 residues. CDR1 and CDR2 from the germline V gene are SGHAT and FQNNGV. The CDR3: CASNQGHLEAFF. CDR3 DNA sequence: TGTGCCAGCAACCAAGGACACCTTGAAGCTTTCTTT.

The chain joins TRBV28 to TRBJ2-4, with TRBD1 identical over 8 bases. The junction had 2 bases not matched to a gene; V was cut back by 4 bases and J by 9 bases. CDR1 MDHEN and CDR2 SYDVKM come from the germline V gene. This CDR3 is 12 amino acids long. CDR3 bases: TGTGCCAGCAGTTCGACAGGGGCCATTCAGTACTTC. This encodes CASSSTGAIQYF.